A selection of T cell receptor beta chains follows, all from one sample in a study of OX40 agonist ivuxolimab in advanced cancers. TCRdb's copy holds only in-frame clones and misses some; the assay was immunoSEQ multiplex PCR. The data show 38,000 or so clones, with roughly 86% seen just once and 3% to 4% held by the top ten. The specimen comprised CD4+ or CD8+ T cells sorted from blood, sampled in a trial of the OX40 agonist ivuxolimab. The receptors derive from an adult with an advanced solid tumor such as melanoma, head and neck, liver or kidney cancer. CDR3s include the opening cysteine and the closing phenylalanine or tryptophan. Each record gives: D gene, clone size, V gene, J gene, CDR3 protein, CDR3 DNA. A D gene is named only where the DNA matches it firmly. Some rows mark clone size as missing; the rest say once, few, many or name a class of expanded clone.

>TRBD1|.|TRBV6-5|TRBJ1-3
CASSLGTVGNTIYF
TGTGCCAGCAGTCTCGGGACAGTCGGAAACACCATATATTTT
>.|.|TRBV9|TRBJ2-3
CASSVGAVTDTQYF
TGTGCCAGCAGCGTAGGGGCGGTTACAGATACGCAGTATTTT
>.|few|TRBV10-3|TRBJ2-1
CAIGFDEQFF
TGTGCCATCGGATTCGATGAGCAGTTCTTC
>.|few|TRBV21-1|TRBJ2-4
CASSKSVDRKNIQYF
TGTGCCAGCAGCAAATCCGTTGACAGGAAAAACATTCAGTACTTC
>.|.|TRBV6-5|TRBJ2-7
CASSRSNRYEQYF
TGTGCCAGCAGTCGTTCTAATCGCTACGAGCAGTACTTC
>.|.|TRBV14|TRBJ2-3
CASSPIGIFSGTDTQYF
TGTGCCAGCAGCCCAATAGGCATTTTCTCTGGCACAGATACGCAGTATTTT
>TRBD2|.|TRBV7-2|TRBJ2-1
CASSLISGRASNEQFF
TGTGCCAGCAGCTTGATTAGCGGGAGGGCAAGCAATGAGCAGTTCTTC
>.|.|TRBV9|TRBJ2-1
CASSVSGAAHNEQFF
TGTGCCAGCAGCGTGTCAGGGGCTGCACACAATGAGCAGTTCTTC
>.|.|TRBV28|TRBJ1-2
CASSLGGKGHYGYTF
TGTGCCAGCAGTCTCGGGGGTAAGGGGCACTATGGCTACACCTTC
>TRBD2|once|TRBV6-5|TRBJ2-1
CASRRGTSFNEQFF
TGTGCCAGCAGGAGGGGGACTAGCTTCAATGAGCAGTTCTTC
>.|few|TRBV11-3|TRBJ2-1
CASSLGSRGQFF
TGTGCCAGCAGCTTAGGCTCGCGGGGGCAGTTCTTC
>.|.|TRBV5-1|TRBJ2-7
CASSQSPTGEIYEQYF
TGCGCCAGCAGCCAGAGCCCCACAGGAGAGATCTACGAGCAGTACTTC
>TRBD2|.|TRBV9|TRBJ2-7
CASSPRGGLALSEQYF
TGTGCCAGCAGCCCAAGAGGGGGACTAGCGCTAAGCGAGCAGTACTTC
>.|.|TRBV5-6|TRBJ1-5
CASSLIGGSQPQHF
TGTGCCAGCAGCCTGATCGGGGGATCTCAGCCCCAGCATTTT
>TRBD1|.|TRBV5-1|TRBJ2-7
CASSLGQGPYEQYF
TGCGCCAGCAGCTTGGGACAGGGCCCCTACGAGCAGTACTTC
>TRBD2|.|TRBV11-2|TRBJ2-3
CASSFPTTSGDLTDTQYF
TGTGCCAGCAGCTTCCCCACGACTAGCGGGGACCTCACAGATACGCAGTATTTT
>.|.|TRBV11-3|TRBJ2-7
CASSFRHEQYF
TGTGCCAGCAGCTTTAGACACGAGCAGTACTTC
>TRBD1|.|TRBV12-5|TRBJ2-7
CASGSRSRQGAYEQYF
TGTGCTAGTGGTTCGAGATCCCGACAGGGTGCCTACGAGCAGTACTTC
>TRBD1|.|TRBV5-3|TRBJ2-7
CARSPRGNPYEQYF
TGTGCCAGAAGCCCCAGGGGGAACCCCTACGAGCAGTACTTC
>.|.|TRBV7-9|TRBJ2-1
CASSSIDGGRSSYNEQFF
TGTGCCAGCAGCTCCATTGACGGGGGTAGGAGCTCCTACAATGAGCAGTTCTTC
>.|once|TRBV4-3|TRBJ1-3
CASSQDSAYSGNTIYF
TGCGCCAGCAGCCAAGATTCGGCCTACTCTGGAAACACCATATATTTT
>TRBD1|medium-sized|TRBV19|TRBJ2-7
CASSIKGEGQGIHEQYF
TGTGCCAGTAGTATTAAGGGTGAGGGACAGGGGATCCACGAGCAGTACTTC
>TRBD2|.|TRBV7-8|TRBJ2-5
CASSSGLAETQYF
TGTGCCAGCAGCTCTGGACTAGCGGAGACCCAGTACTTC
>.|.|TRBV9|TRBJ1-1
CASSVESANTEAFF
TGTGCCAGCAGCGTAGAATCAGCGAACACTGAAGCTTTCTTT
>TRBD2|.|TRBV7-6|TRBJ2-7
CASSLVLSGSPRGLEQYF
TGTGCCAGCAGCTTAGTCTTGAGCGGGAGCCCTCGAGGCTTAGAGCAGTACTTC
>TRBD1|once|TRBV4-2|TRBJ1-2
CASSQDKRDRGYGYTF
TGTGCCAGCAGCCAAGACAAACGAGACAGGGGCTATGGCTACACCTTC
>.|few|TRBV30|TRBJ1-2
CASSTRALNYGYTF
TGTGCCTCAAGCACAAGGGCCCTTAACTATGGCTACACCTTC
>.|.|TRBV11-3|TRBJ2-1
CASSLGQTLRTLSSYNEQFF
TGTGCCAGCAGCTTAGGACAGACACTCCGCACCCTGAGCTCCTACAATGAGCAGTTCTTC
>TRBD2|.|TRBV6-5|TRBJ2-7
CASSYLAGGTYEQYF
TGTGCCAGCAGTTACCTAGCGGGAGGTACCTACGAGCAGTACTTC
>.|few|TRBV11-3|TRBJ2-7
CASSWRREVVYF
TGTGCCAGCAGCTGGAGACGTGAGGTGGTGTACTTC
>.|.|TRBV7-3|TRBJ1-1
CASSSTGTQEAFF
TGTGCCAGCAGCTCAACCGGGACCCAAGAAGCTTTCTTT
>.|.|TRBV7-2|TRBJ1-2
CASSSYLGQDNYGYTF
TGTGCCAGCAGCTCTTACCTGGGACAAGATAACTATGGCTACACCTTC
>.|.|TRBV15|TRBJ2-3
CATSRAQANTQYF
TGTGCCACCAGCAGAGCTCAGGCTAATACGCAGTATTTT
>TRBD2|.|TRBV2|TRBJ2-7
CASGGGTGYEQYF
TGTGCCAGCGGGGGGGGGACGGGCTACGAGCAGTACTTC
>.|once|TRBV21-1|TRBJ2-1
CASSKVQLADLYNEQFF
TGTGCCAGCAGCAAAGTCCAACTAGCTGACCTCTACAATGAGCAGTTCTTC
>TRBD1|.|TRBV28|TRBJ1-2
CASSSLASGQGAGGYTF
TGTGCCAGCAGCTCCCTGGCCTCGGGACAGGGGGCGGGAGGCTACACCTTC
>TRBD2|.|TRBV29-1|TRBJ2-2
CSVEGTSGVNTGELFF
TGCAGCGTTGAAGGGACTAGCGGGGTGAACACCGGGGAGCTGTTTTTT
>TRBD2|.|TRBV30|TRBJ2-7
CAWSGRPTSGSYEQYF
TGTGCCTGGAGTGGTAGACCGACTAGCGGGAGTTACGAGCAGTACTTC
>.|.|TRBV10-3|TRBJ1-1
CATTDSGTEAFF
TGTGCCACGACGGACAGTGGCACTGAAGCTTTCTTT
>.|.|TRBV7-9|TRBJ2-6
CASSPPGRFSGANVLTF
TGTGCCAGCAGCCCTCCGGGACGGTTCTCTGGGGCCAACGTCCTGACTTTC
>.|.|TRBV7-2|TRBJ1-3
CASSLVGSGNTIYF
TGTGCCAGCAGCTTAGTAGGGTCTGGAAACACCATATATTTT
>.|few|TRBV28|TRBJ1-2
CARDLDGNYGYTF
TGTGCCAGGGACCTCGACGGTAACTATGGCTACACCTTC
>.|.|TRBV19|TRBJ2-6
CASFKGSGANVLTF
TGTGCCAGTTTTAAGGGGTCTGGGGCCAACGTCCTGACTTTC
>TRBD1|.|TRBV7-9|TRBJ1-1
CASSLGDRVNTEAFF
TGTGCCAGCAGCTTAGGGGACAGGGTGAACACTGAAGCTTTCTTT
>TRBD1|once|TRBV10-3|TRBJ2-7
CAISERAPGQGAYEQYF
TGTGCCATCAGTGAGAGGGCTCCGGGACAGGGGGCCTACGAGCAGTACTTC
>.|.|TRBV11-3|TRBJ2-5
CASSLGRGVQTQYF
TGTGCCAGCAGCTTAGGGAGGGGAGTTCAGACCCAGTACTTC
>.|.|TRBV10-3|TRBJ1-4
CATQGMTNEKLFF
TGTGCCACTCAGGGGATGACTAATGAAAAACTGTTTTTT
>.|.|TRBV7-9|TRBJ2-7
CASSLDASINEQYF
TGTGCCAGCAGCTTAGACGCCAGTATCAACGAGCAGTACTTC
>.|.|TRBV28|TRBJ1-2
CASSLRMDGYTF
TGTGCCAGCAGTTTAAGAATGGATGGCTACACCTTC
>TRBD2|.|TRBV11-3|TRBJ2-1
CASSVGLAEGDEQFF
TGTGCCAGCAGCGTGGGACTAGCTGAGGGAGATGAGCAGTTCTTC
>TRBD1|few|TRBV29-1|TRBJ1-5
CSTRQGDQPQHF
TGCAGCACCCGACAGGGGGATCAGCCCCAGCATTTT
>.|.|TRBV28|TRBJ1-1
CASATRRLEGAFF
TGTGCCAGCGCAACAAGGCGGTTGGAGGGAGCTTTCTTT
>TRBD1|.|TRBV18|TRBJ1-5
CASSYDRGNQPQHF
TGTGCCAGCTCATACGACAGGGGCAATCAGCCCCAGCATTTT
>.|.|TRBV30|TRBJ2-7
CAWGTEPPYEQYF
TGTGCCTGGGGGACGGAACCTCCCTACGAGCAGTACTTC
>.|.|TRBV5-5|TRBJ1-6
CASSPGADNSPLHF
TGTGCCAGCAGCCCCGGAGCAGATAATTCACCCCTCCACTTT
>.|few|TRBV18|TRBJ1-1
CASSPMGGPANTEAFF
TGTGCCAGCTCACCCATGGGGGGACCGGCAAACACTGAAGCTTTCTTT
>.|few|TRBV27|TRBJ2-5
CASSPGRHGETQYF
TGTGCCAGCAGTCCCGGGCGCCATGGAGAGACCCAGTACTTC
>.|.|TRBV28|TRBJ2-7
CASSLGGGAYREQYF
TGTGCCAGCAGTTTAGGAGGGGGCGCTTATCGCGAGCAGTACTTC
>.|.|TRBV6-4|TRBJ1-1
CASRGTENTEAFF
TGTGCCAGCAGAGGGACGGAGAACACTGAAGCTTTCTTT
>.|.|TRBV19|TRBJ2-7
CASSFGVQHSYEQYF
TGTGCCAGTAGTTTCGGCGTCCAACACTCCTACGAGCAGTACTTC